Detailed here is one T cell receptor (beta chain). Selected positively for CCR7 and CD45RO-negative, naive CD8 cells excluded terminally differentiated effector memory CD45RA+ cells. The sample belongs to a study of shared clonotypes between healthy human individuals. On the study more broadly: The study enrolled a couple of women and a few men aged 18 to 49.

CDR1 and CDR2 (germline): SEHNR, FQNEAQ (reference sequence). This CDR3 is built from 15 residues. Trimming removed 0 bases at V and 8 bases at J, with 14 bases between. Every immunoSEQ plate was one replicate of a subset's evenly spread DNA. Libraries were prepared by immunoSEQ multiplex PCR; TCRdb keeps only in-frame clonotypes and omits some of them. Seen here are under 600,000 clones, 95% to 98% observed once, and the top ten hold around 0.3%. The sequence came from a man aged 25-45 years in good health. J is TRBJ2-1 and V is TRBV7-9; D is tentatively TRBD1 or TRBD2 (5 bases each). Input material: naive CD8+ T cells sorted from blood. CDR3 loop: CASSLALGVQDEQFF. As DNA, the CDR3 is TGTGCCAGCAGCTTAGCACTAGGGGTTCAAGATGAGCAGTTCTTC. Full variable domain (missing parts from reference TRBV7-9 and TRBJ2-1): DTGVSQNPRHKITKRGQNVTFRCDPISEHNRLYWYRQTLGQGPEFLTYFQNEAQLEKSRLLSDRFSAERPKGSFSTLEIQRTEQGDSAMYLCASSLALGVQDEQFFGPGTRLTVL.